This TCR beta chain appears in the sequencing data of a study of T cells in Graves' hyperthyroidism and ophthalmopathy. Worth noting for this clonotype: Its antigen remains unknown.

Ophthalmopathy patients had moderate-to-severe active disease, CAS ≥3, NOSPECS ≥4, and disease duration under 3 months. Any patient presenting with uncontrolled infection, other autoimmune disease, pregnancy or lactation was left out. The source of the PBMCs was less than 12 ml of fresh peripheral blood. Study-wide results and limits: Blood also showed most of the thyroid clonotypes that were expanded above 0.001.

CDR1 and CDR2 (germline): SGHDN, FVKESK. The length of the CDR3 is 12 residues. The V end lost 3 bases, the J end lost 7 bases, and 7 bases lay between the germline ends. Authors of the study amplified TCR beta CDR3 regions from RNA transcripts. The TCR CDR3 was amplified in a first-round RT-PCR using the HTBI primer set. TCRdb independently ran MiXCR on the multiplex PCR reads; one entry per CDR3 protein. The sample has around 530,000 distinct CDR3 sequences, more than 15% seen once. Input material: blood. This TCR was sampled from a woman aged 18-29 years with Graves' ophthalmopathy. The chain employs TRBV14 and TRBJ2-1; D uncertain. In DNA, the CDR3 is TGTGCCAGCAGCCATCTGTGGAATGAGCAGTTCTTC. Protein sequence: CASSHLWNEQFF.